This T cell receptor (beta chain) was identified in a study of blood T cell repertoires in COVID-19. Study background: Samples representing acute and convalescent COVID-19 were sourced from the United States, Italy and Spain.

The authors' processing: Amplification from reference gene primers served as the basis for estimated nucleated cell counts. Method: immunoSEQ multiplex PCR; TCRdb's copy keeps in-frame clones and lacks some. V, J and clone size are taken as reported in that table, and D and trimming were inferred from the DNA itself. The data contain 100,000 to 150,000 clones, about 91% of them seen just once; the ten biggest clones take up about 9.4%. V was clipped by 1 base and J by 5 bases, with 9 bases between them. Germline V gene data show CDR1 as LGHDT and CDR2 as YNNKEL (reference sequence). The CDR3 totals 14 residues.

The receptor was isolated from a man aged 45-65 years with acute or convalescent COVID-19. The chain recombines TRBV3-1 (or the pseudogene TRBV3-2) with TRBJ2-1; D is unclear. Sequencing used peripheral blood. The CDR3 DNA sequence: TGTGCCAGCAGCCAAGGTGAGTCCCACAATGAGCAGTTCTTC. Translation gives CASSQGESHNEQFF.